This entry is about one T cell receptor (beta chain). Germline V gene lookup returns CDR1 LNHDA and CDR2 SQIVND (reference sequence). Trimming took 1 base from V and 5 from J, leaving 12 bases between them. The CDR3 runs to 14 residues. This sample was taken from a study of molecular identifiers for immune sequencing clone quantification. TCRdb reanalysed the PCR reads using MiXCR and keeps one entry per CDR3 protein. The repertoire has tens of thousands of distinct CDR3 sequences, 20% to 30% of them found once; the top ten carry 0.75% to 0.9%. Material for sequencing was naive CD8+ T cells from blood, with Jurkat cell RNA spiked in. The subset was: FACS-sorted CD8+CD4-CCR7+CD45RA+ naive T cells. This receptor was identified in a human donor in good health. Some libraries in this study had Jurkat cell RNA spiked in. The chain couples TRBV19 to TRBJ2-7, with a possible D match to TRBD1 (6 bases). In DNA, the CDR3 is TGTGCCAGTAGTATAGCAGGACAGCTCAACGAGCAGTACTTC. Translated, it gives CASSIAGQLNEQYF.